One sample yielded the 11 T cell receptor beta chains listed below, sequenced in a study of response to subunit inactivated influenza vaccine (dated by TCRdb to the late 2010s). Libraries were prepared through RT-PCR. Instrument on record: Illumina HiSeq 2500. TCRdb's own reprocessing of the public reads used fastp at Q25 and MiXCR and kept productive beta chains. When rows share a CDR3 protein, they turn into one entry using the most common DNA and genes. The table for this sample lists under 800,000 distinct CDR3 sequences; approximately 14% of them were counted only once. Around 7% of the sample goes to the ten largest clones. The specimen was PBMCs from blood, collected around 14 days before vaccination. All receptors come from a man aged 45-60 years who received an inactivated influenza vaccine. Donor details come from another sample of the same person, matched by shared clones.

The chain combines TRBV10-1 with TRBJ2-3, with D uncertain. The V gene's germline CDR1 is WNHNN and CDR2 SYGVQD (reference sequence). Trimming removed 3 bases from V and 4 bases from J, with 14 bases in between. This CDR3 has 15 residues. The CDR3 DNA is TGCGCCAGCAGTGACCCAGGCCACCGGGCAGATACGCAGTATTTT. Its protein product is CASSDPGHRADTQYF.

This chain connects TRBV12-3 or TRBV12-4 to TRBJ1-5; D ambiguous. This CDR3 is 13 amino acids long. V was trimmed by 3 bases and J by 5 bases, leaving 8 bases between them. The CDR3 DNA reads as TGTGCCAGCAGTTTCGGGGATCATCAGCCCCAGCATTTT. It is translated as CASSFGDHQPQHF.

V is TRBV4-2 and J is TRBJ1-2; 7 bases map to TRBD1. The V and J ends lost 0 bases and 3 bases, in that order; junction bases with no gene match: 7. The germline gives CDR1 LGHNA, CDR2 YNFKEQ. There are 16 residues in the CDR3. The DNA of the CDR3 is TGTGCCAGCAGCCAAGATAAAGGGACAGCTTACTATGGCTACACCTTC. It encodes CASSQDKGTAYYGYTF.

J is TRBJ2-5 and V is TRBV20-1; 7 bases align to TRBD1. CDR3 length: 13 residues. The V and J ends lost 5 bases and 9 bases, in that order; junction bases with no gene match: 12. In germline, CDR1 is DFQATT, CDR2 SNEGSKA (reference sequence). The CDR3 region has the DNA TGCAGTGCTGTGGACAGGAGCAATTGGGCCCAGTACTTC. Translated: CSAVDRSNWAQYF.

The chain joins TRBV6-5 to TRBJ2-5; 7 bases match TRBD1. CDR1 is MNHEY, CDR2 SVGAGI, per germline. V lost 3 bases, J lost 5 bases, and 6 bases stayed unmatched. The CDR3 is made up of 14 amino acids. For the CDR3, the DNA is TGTGCCAGCAGTTATCTCAGGGGGTTGGAGACCCAGTACTTC. Translating it yields CASSYLRGLETQYF.

This clonotype showed up just a few times. V usage is TRBV24-1 and J usage is TRBJ2-3; 8 bases are shared with TRBD1. V lost 11 bases, J lost 1 base, and 7 bases stayed unmatched. Per germline, CDR1 KGHDR and CDR2 SFDVKD. The CDR3 covers 14 residues. This CDR3 is CAIEDRARTDTQYF. The CDR3 DNA is TGTGCCATCGAGGACAGGGCCCGCACAGATACGCAGTATTTT.

The chain joins TRBV4-1 to TRBJ2-1; 10 positions match TRBD2. The CDR3 is 17 amino acids. Germline V gene data show CDR1 as MGHRA and CDR2 as YSYEKL. The trim removed 3 bases at V and 7 bases at J, leaving 12 bases unmatched. CDR3 bases: TGCGCCAGCAGCCACCCCAGCGGGAGGGGGCAAAGGAATGAGCAGTTCTTC. It is translated as CASSHPSGRGQRNEQFF.

This clonotype came up many times. The chain combines TRBV19 with TRBJ1-1, with D unclear. V lost 5 bases, J lost 3 bases, and 16 bases lay in between. CDR1 is LNHDA and CDR2 is SQIVND in the germline V gene (reference sequence). The CDR3 length is 15 residues. Written as DNA, the CDR3 is TGTGCCAGTAGTCCTCAACGACTGGGGTACACTGAAGCTTTCTTT. Its protein is CASSPQRLGYTEAFF.

V and J are TRBV7-2 and TRBJ1-1, with D possibly TRBD1 on 6 matching bases. Deletions cut 5 bases from V and 5 bases from J, with 18 bases between. CDR1 is SGHTA, CDR2 FQGNSA, per germline. The CDR3 is 15 residues long. The CDR3 coding sequence is TGTGCCAGCAGCGTCACCAGGGGTGGGGGGACTGAAGCTTTCTTT. Protein sequence: CASSVTRGGGTEAFF.

This clonotype was detected only a few times. This rearrangement joins TRBV4-3 to TRBJ2-7; 10 nucleotides align to TRBD2. The J segment lost 0 bases and the V segment lost 4 bases, leaving 9 bases of the junction unmatched. CDR3 length: 17 amino acids. Germline assignment: CDR1 LGHNA and CDR2 YSLEER. The DNA of the CDR3 is TGCGCCAGCAGCCCGAGACTAGCGGGCCTGAGCTCCTACGAGCAGTACTTC. It codes for CASSPRLAGLSSYEQYF.

This clonotype was recorded many times. V usage is TRBV4-3 and J usage is TRBJ2-1; TRBD2 might be the D (6 bases). CDR1 and CDR2 from the germline V gene are LGHNA and YSLEER. This CDR3 has 15 amino acids. The ends were cut back, 1 base at V and 2 bases at J, with 9 bases in the middle. This CDR3 reads CASSQGSGAYNEQFF. The CDR3 region has the DNA TGCGCCAGCAGCCAAGGGTCGGGAGCCTACAATGAGCAGTTCTTC.